The 21 T cell receptor beta chains in this list originate from one sample, sequenced in a study of cytomegalovirus exposure and HLA in healthy donors. The PCR employed 60 Vbeta primers together with 13 Jbeta primers. Produced via immunoSEQ multiplex PCR; TCRdb's table is partial and in-frame only. The sample shows roughly 170,000 clones, 80% to 85% of them seen only once. The specimen was PBMCs. The source of these receptors is a young man in good health and CMV-seronegative.

This chain uses TRBV6-6 with TRBJ2-1; possibly TRBD1 for D (5 bases). CDR1 and CDR2 (germline): MNHNY, SVGAGI (reference sequence). The V and J ends lost 8 bases and 2 bases respectively, with 7 bases between them. The CDR3 totals 12 residues. CDR3 region: CASCRAYNEQFF. CDR3 in DNA: TGTGCCAGCTGCAGGGCCTACAATGAGCAGTTCTTC.

The rearrangement links TRBV5-1 to TRBJ2-5; 9 nucleotides line up with TRBD1. This CDR3 region has 14 residues. Germline CDR1 is SGHRS and CDR2 is YFSETQ. The J segment lost 11 bases and the V segment lost 4 bases, leaving 12 bases of the junction unmatched. The DNA for the CDR3 is TGCGCCAGCAGCCGCGACAGGGGGGTATGGGAGCAGTACTTC. As protein: CASSRDRGVWEQYF.

The J gene is TRBJ1-1, the V gene TRBV5-1, with TRBD1 matching 10 bases. This CDR3 is built from 15 residues. Losses at the gene ends were 4 bases for V and 5 bases for J; bases not matched to a gene: 8. Germline V gives CDR1 SGHRS, CDR2 YFSETQ. CDR3: CASSTLGQGETEAFF. Here the CDR3 DNA reads TGCGCCAGCAGCACTCTCGGACAGGGGGAGACTGAAGCTTTCTTT.

This clone occurred once. V usage is TRBV10-3 and J usage is TRBJ2-3; 8 positions agree with TRBD2. Per the germline V gene, CDR1 is ENHRY and CDR2 is SYGVKD. CDR3 size: 15 residues. The junction had 8 bases not matched to a gene; V was cut back by 3 bases and J by 6 bases. The DNA for the CDR3 is TGTGCCATCAGTGACCCAGCGGGAGTGAGGGATACGCAGTATTTT. Residues: CAISDPAGVRDTQYF.

This chain connects TRBV11-2 to TRBJ2-7; the D is unclear. This CDR3 has 11 amino acids. With 5 bases removed from V and 4 bases from J, the gap between germline ends came to 6 bases. CDR1 is SGHAT and CDR2 is FQNNGV in the germline V gene. CDR3: CASSPSYEQYF. The CDR3 coding sequence is TGTGCCAGCAGCCCCTCTTACGAGCAGTACTTC.

This clone has a handful of counts. The chain joins TRBV19 to TRBJ2-5; 14 bases align to TRBD2. The germline CDR1 and CDR2 sequences are LNHDA and SQIVND (reference sequence). After removal of 6 bases from V and 3 bases from J, the junction contained 9 bases not matched to a gene. This CDR3 contains 17 residues. The CDR3 sequence is CASSHDPGLAGEETQYF. CDR3 sequence (DNA): TGTGCCAGTAGCCACGATCCGGGACTAGCGGGGGAAGAGACCCAGTACTTC.

V gene TRBV4-2 combines with J gene TRBJ2-7, with TRBD2 matching over 13 bases. V lost 0 bases, J lost 2 bases, and 13 bases stayed unmatched. The CDR3 length is 20 residues. The germline gives CDR1 LGHNA, CDR2 YNFKEQ. The CDR3 is CASSQDLPQRTSGSTYEQYF. CDR3 nucleotide sequence: TGTGCCAGCAGCCAAGATCTACCGCAACGGACTAGCGGGAGCACCTACGAGCAGTACTTC.

The chain joins TRBV9 to TRBJ1-2; no clear D gene. V lost 0 bases and J lost 4, with 13 bases in between. This CDR3 is built from 15 residues. CDR1 and CDR2 from the germline V gene are SGDLS and YYNGEE. In nucleotides, the CDR3 is TGTGCCAGCAGCGTAGATGAGAGTGAGGGCTATGGCTACACCTTC. Its protein product is CASSVDESEGYGYTF.

This chain uses TRBV2 with TRBJ1-1; possible D gene TRBD1, 6 bases. CDR1 and CDR2 from the germline V gene are SNHLY and FYNNEI. V was pared by 7 bases and J by 2 bases, with 17 bases between. The CDR3 consists of 15 residues. The CDR3 here is CASKKDQGLNTEAFF. CDR3 nucleotide sequence: TGTGCCAGCAAGAAAGATCAGGGGCTAAACACTGAAGCTTTCTTT.

The J gene is TRBJ1-2, the V gene TRBV4-1; D uncertain. Germline CDR1 is MGHRA and CDR2 is YSYEKL. The CDR3 runs 16 residues. The germline V and J ends were trimmed by 0 bases and 0 bases, with 11 bases remaining between them. CDR3 in DNA: TGCGCCAGCAGCCAAGAAGGCAGGTTAGCTAACTATGGCTACACCTTC. The encoded protein is CASSQEGRLANYGYTF.

V gene TRBV7-8 combines with J gene TRBJ2-1, with a tentative D call TRBD2 (6 bases). In germline, CDR1 is SGHVS, CDR2 FQNEAQ. The CDR3 runs 17 residues. V was cut by 5 bases and J by 0 bases, with 17 bases left in between. The CDR3 protein is CASSRPWGDHSYNEQFF. CDR3 nucleotides: TGTGCCAGCAGCCGACCATGGGGGGACCACTCCTACAATGAGCAGTTCTTC.

The chain is built from TRBV27 and TRBJ1-5; maybe TRBD1 (5 bases). Trimming left V 2 bases short and J 6 bases short, with 11 bases between. This CDR3 contains 14 residues. Germline V gene data show CDR1 as MNHEY and CDR2 as SMNVEV (reference sequence). CDR3 region: CASSLTGGSQPQHF. CDR3 coding DNA: TGTGCCAGCAGTTTAACCGGGGGGAGTCAGCCCCAGCATTTT.

Written as DNA, the CDR3 is TGTGCCAGCAGCCCGGGACTACGAGTTTACGAGCAGTACTTC. It yields the protein CASSPGLRVYEQYF. This chain uses TRBV11-2 with TRBJ2-7; 7 bases map to TRBD2. The CDR3 has 14 residues. Germline CDR1 reads SGHAT; CDR2 reads FQNNGV. V lost 5 bases and J lost 4; bases outside the gene matches: 8. The variable domain in full, with the rest retrieved from reference TRBV11-2 and TRBJ2-7, is EAGVAQSPRYKIIEKRQSVAFWCNPISGHATLYWYQQILGQGPKLLIQFQNNGVVDDSQLPKDRFSAERLKGVDSTLKIQPAKLEDSAVYLCASSPGLRVYEQYFGPGTRLTVT.

The chain combines TRBV5-1 with TRBJ2-5; TRBD1 matches at 9 bases. The DNA matches TRBJ2-7 better at its end, which makes the J call doubtful. The CDR3 runs to 15 residues. Germline loops: CDR1 SGHRS, CDR2 YFSETQ. The CDR3 here is CASSRSLGQGSEQYF. The CDR3 bases are TGCGCCAGCAGTCGTTCCCTGGGACAGGGTAGCGAGCAGTACTTC.

In this sample, this clone turned up a few times. The chain carries TRBV5-5 and TRBJ2-7; D ambiguous. Between the trimmed V and J ends, which lost 3 bases and 2 bases, there was a span of 6 bases. CDR3 size: 12 residues. The germline V gene encodes CDR1 SGHKS and CDR2 YYEKEE (reference sequence). CDR3 DNA sequence: TGTGCCAGCAGCTACAACACCTACGAGCAGTACTTC. It yields the protein CASSYNTYEQYF.

The CDR3 region is CASSSQGTQETQYF. Written as DNA, the CDR3 is TGCGCCAGCAGCTCACAGGGCACCCAAGAGACCCAGTACTTC. This chain connects TRBV5-1 to TRBJ2-5, with D perhaps matching TRBD1 (6 bases). Germline values: CDR1 SGHRS, CDR2 YFSETQ. Trimming removed 3 bases at V and 1 base at J, with 10 bases between. The CDR3 has 14 residues.

In its sample, this clone was seen a few times. The genes are TRBV5-1 and TRBJ2-1; D is perhaps TRBD2 (5 bases). With 2 bases removed from V and 4 bases from J, the gap between germline ends came to 10 bases. Germline CDR1 is SGHRS and CDR2 is YFSETQ. The CDR3 runs to 14 residues. The CDR3 region is CASSLETRYNEQFF. CDR3 in DNA: TGCGCCAGCAGCTTAGAAACTAGATACAATGAGCAGTTCTTC.

This clone was seen only once. The rearrangement uses TRBV4-1 and TRBJ2-1; tentative D call: TRBD2 (5 bases). This CDR3 is 14 amino acids long. The V end lost 4 bases, the J end lost 4 bases, and 11 bases lay between the germline ends. The germline V gene has CDR1 MGHRA and CDR2 YSYEKL. Here the CDR3 reads CASSPAGVYNEQFF. Here the CDR3 DNA reads TGCGCCAGCAGCCCCGCGGGCGTGTACAATGAGCAGTTCTTC.

The DNA of the CDR3 is TGCGCCAGCAGCCAAGGTGCAGTGAACACTGAAGCTTTCTTT. This encodes CASSQGAVNTEAFF. The chain combines TRBV4-3 with TRBJ1-1; D gene unclear. Germline-derived CDR1 and CDR2 are LGHNA and YSLEER. The CDR3 sequence is 14 residues long. V lost 1 base to trimming and J lost 0 bases, with 6 bases between them.

This clone was seen only a few times. This chain uses TRBV6-5 with TRBJ2-7; D may be TRBD2 (5 bases). The CDR3 sequence is 14 residues long. Germline-derived CDR1 and CDR2 are MNHEY and SVGAGI. V shed 0 bases and J shed 1 base, with 7 bases lying between them. The CDR3 DNA is TGTGCCAGCAGTTACTCTCCGGGATCCTACGAGCAGTACTTC. This codes for CASSYSPGSYEQYF.

V usage is TRBV30 and J usage is TRBJ1-2, with D possibly being TRBD1 (6 bases). Germline V CDR1 and CDR2: GTSNPN, SVGIG (reference sequence). Trimming took off 2 bases at V and 0 bases at J, with 10 bases between the two ends. The CDR3 consists of 14 residues. This CDR3 reads CAWSPDSTNYGYTF. The CDR3, as DNA: TGTGCCTGGAGTCCGGACAGTACTAACTATGGCTACACCTTC. The full variable domain, in which reference TRBV30 and TRBJ1-2 provide the parts outside the CDR3, is SQTIHQWPATLVQPVGSPLSLECTVEGTSNPNLYWYRQAAGRGLQLLFYSVGIGQISSEVPQNLSASRPQDRQFILSSKKLLLSDSGFYLCAWSPDSTNYGYTFGSGTRLTVV.